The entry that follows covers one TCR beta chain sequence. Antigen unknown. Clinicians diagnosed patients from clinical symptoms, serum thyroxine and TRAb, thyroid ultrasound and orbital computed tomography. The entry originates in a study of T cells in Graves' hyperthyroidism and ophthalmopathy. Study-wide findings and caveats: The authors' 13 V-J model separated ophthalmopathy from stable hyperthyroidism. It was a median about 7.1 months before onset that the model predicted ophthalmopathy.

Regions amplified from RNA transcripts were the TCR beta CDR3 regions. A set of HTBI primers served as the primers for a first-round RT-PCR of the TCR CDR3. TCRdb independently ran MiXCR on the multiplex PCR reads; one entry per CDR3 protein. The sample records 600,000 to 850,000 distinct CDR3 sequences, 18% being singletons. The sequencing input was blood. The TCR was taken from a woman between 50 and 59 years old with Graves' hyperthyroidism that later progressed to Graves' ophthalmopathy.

CDR3 protein: CASSFKGTLGNQPQHF. The DNA for the CDR3 is TGTGCCAGCAGCTTTAAGGGCACCCTGGGAAATCAGCCCCAGCATTTT. This chain connects TRBV7-8 to TRBJ1-5; D gene ambiguous. CDR3 length: 16 residues. V was clipped by 3 bases and J by 4 bases, with 16 bases between them. Germline V CDR1 and CDR2: SGHVS, FQNEAQ.